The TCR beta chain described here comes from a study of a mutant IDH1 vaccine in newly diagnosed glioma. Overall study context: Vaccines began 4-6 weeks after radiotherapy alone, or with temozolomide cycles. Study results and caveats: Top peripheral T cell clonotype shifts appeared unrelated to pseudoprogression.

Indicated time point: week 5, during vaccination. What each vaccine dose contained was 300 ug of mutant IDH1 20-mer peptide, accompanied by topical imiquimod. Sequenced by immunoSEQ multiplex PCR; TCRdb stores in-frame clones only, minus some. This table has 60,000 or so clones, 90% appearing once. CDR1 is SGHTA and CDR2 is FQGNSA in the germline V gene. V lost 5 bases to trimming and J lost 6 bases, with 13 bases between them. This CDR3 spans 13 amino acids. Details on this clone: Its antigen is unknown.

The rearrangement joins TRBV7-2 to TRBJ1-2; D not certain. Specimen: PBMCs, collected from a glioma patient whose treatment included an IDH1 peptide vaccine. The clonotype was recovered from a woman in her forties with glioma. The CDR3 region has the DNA TGTGCCAGCAGCCGGGAGGCCTCTCATGGCTACACCTTC. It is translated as CASSREASHGYTF.